This T cell receptor beta chain is from a study of control samples from healthy donors and cancer patients. Sequencing used immunoSEQ multiplex PCR; TCRdb keeps in-frame clones, though not all of them. The sample includes more than 150,000 clones, 93% of them seen just once. V lost 2 bases, J lost 3 bases, and 7 bases stayed unmatched. This CDR3 is built from 16 residues. Germline V gene lookup returns CDR1 MNHNS and CDR2 SASEGT. The sequence was obtained from a man aged 45-65 years in good health. The sample consisted of blood. V is TRBV6-1 and J is TRBJ2-3; 8 nucleotides match TRBD2. CDR3 loop: CASSERGGTRTDTQYF. CDR3 nucleotides: TGTGCCAGCAGTGAAAGGGGCGGGACTAGGACAGATACGCAGTATTTT.